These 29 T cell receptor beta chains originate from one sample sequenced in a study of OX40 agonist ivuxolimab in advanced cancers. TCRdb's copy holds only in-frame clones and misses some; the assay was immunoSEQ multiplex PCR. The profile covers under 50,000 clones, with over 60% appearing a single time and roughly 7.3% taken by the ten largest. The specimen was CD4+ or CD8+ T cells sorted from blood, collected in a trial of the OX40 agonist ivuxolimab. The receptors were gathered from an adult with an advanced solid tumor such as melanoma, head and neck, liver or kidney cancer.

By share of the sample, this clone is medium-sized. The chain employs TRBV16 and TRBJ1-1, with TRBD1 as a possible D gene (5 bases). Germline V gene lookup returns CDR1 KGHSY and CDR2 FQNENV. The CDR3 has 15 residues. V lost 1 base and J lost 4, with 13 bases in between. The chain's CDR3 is CASSQFGGTVTEAFF. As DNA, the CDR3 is TGTGCCAGCAGCCAATTCGGAGGGACGGTCACTGAAGCTTTCTTT.

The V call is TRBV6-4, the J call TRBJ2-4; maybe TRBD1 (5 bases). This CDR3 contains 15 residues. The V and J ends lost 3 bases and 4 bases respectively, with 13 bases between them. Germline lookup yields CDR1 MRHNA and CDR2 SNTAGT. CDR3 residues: CASSEGAAGKNIQYF. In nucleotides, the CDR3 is TGTGCCAGCAGTGAAGGGGCAGCAGGAAAAAACATTCAGTACTTC.

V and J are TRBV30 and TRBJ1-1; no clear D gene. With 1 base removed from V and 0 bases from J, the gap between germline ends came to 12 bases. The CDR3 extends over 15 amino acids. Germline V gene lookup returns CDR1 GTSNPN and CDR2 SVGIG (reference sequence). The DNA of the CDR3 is TGTGCCTGGAGTGGTTTGACGAATTTGAACACTGAAGCTTTCTTT. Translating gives CAWSGLTNLNTEAFF.

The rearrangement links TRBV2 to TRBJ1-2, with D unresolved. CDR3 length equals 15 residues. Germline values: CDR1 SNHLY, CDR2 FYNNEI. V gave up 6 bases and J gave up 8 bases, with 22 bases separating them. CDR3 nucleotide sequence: TGTGCCAGCAGGGGTTATTCTACAGTCCCGCGGGGCTACACCTTC. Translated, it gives CASRGYSTVPRGYTF.

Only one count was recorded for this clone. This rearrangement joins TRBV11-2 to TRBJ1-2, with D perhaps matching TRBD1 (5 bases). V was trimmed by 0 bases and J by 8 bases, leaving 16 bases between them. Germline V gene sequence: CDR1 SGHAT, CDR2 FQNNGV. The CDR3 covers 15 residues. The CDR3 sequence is CASSLDGGQIQGYTF. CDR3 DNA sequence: TGTGCCAGCAGCTTAGATGGGGGTCAGATTCAAGGCTACACCTTC.

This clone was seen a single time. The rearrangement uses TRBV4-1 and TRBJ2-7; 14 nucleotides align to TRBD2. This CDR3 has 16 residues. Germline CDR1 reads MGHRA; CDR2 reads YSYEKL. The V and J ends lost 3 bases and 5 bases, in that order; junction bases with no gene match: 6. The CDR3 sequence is CASSHRGTSGRNEQYF. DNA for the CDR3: TGCGCCAGCAGCCACCGAGGGACTAGCGGGAGAAACGAGCAGTACTTC.

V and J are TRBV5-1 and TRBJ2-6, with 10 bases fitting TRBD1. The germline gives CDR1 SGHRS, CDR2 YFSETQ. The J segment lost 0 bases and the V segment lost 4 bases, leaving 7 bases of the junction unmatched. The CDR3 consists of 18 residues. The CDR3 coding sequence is TGCGCCAGCAGCCTACTGGGGACAGGGGTCTCTGGGGCCAACGTCCTGACTTTC. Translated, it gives CASSLLGTGVSGANVLTF.

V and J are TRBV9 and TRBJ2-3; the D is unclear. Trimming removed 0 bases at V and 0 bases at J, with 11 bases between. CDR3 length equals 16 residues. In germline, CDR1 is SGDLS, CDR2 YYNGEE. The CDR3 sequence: CASSVGVNPSTDTQYF. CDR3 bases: TGTGCCAGCAGCGTAGGGGTCAACCCTAGCACAGATACGCAGTATTTT.

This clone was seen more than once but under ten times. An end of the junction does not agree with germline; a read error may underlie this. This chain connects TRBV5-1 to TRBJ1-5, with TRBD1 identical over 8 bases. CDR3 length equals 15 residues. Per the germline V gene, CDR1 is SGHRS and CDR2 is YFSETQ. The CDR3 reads CASSLTGGGNQPQHF. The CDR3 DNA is TGTGCCAGCAGTCTCACAGGGGGTGGCAATCAGCCCCAGCATTTT.

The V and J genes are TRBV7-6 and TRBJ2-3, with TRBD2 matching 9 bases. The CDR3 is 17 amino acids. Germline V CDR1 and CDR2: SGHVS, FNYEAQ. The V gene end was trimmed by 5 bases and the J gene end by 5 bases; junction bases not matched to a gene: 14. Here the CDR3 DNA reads TGTGCCAGCAGCCGGCCGGGCGGGAGGGCCGTTGAAGATACGCAGTATTTT. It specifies CASSRPGGRAVEDTQYF.

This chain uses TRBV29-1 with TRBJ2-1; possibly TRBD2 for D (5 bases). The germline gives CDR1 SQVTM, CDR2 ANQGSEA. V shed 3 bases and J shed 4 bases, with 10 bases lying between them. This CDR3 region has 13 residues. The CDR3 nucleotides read TGCAGCGTTGATCGTCGGACTTACAATGAGCAGTTCTTC. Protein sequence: CSVDRRTYNEQFF.

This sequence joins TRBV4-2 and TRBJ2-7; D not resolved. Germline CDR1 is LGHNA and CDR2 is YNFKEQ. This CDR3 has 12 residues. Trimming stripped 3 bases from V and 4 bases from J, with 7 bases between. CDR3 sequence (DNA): TGTGCCAGCAGCCACTTTGGGTACGAGCAGTACTTC. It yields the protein CASSHFGYEQYF.

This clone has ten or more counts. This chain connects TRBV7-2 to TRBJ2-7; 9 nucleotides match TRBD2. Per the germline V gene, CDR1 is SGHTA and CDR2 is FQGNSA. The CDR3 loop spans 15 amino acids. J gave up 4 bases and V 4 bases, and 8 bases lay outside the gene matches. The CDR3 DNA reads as TGTGCCAGCAGCTCTAGAGTAGCGGGAGATTACGAGCAGTACTTC. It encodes CASSSRVAGDYEQYF.

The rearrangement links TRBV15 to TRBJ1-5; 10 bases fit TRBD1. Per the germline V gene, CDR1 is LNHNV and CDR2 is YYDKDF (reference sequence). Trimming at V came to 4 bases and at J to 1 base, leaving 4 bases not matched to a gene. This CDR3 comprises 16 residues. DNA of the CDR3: TGTGCCACCAGCAATGACAGGGGGCTGAGCAATCAGCCCCAGCATTTT. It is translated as CATSNDRGLSNQPQHF.

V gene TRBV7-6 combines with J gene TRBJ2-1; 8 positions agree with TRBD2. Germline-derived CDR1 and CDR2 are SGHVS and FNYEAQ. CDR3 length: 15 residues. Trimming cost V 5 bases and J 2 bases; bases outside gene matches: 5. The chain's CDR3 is CASSQGGRPYNEQFF. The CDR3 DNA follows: TGTGCCAGCAGCCAGGGCGGGAGGCCCTACAATGAGCAGTTCTTC.

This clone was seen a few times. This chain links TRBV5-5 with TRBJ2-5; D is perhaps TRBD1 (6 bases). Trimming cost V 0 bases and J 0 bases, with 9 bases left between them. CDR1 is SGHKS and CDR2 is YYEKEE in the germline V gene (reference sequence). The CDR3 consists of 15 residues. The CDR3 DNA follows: TGTGCCAGCAGCTTGGTCTGGGACAACCAAGAGACCCAGTACTTC. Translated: CASSLVWDNQETQYF.

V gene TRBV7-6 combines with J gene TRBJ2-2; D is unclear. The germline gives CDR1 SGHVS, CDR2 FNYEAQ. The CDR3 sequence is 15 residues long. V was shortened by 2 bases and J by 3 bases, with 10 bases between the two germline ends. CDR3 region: CASSLQAQYTGELFF. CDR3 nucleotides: TGTGCCAGCAGCTTACAGGCACAGTACACCGGGGAGCTGTTTTTT. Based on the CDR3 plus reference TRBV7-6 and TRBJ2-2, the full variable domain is GAGVSQSPRYKVTKRGQDVALRCDPISGHVSLYWYRQALGQGPEFLTYFNYEAQQDKSGLPNDRFSAERPEGSISTLTIQRTEQRDSAMYRCASSLQAQYTGELFFGEGSRLTVL.

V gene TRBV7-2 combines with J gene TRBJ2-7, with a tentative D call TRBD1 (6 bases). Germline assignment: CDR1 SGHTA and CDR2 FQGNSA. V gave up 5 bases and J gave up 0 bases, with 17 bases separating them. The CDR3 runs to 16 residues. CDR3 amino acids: CASSLSGTRSSYEQYF. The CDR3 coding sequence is TGTGCCAGCAGCCTTTCCGGGACAAGGAGCTCCTACGAGCAGTACTTC. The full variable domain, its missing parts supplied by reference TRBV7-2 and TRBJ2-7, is GAGVSQSPSNKVTEKGKDVELRCDPISGHTALYWYRQSLGQGLEFLIYFQGNSAPDKSGLPSDRFSAERTGGSVSTLTIQRTQQEDSAVYLCASSLSGTRSSYEQYFGPGTRLTVT.

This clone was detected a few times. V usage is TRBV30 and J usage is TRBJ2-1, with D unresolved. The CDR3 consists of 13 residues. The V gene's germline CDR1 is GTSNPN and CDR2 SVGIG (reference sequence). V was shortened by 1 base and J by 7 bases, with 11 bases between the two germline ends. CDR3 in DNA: TGTGCCTGGAGTGGGCTACCTAGGAATGAGCAGTTCTTC. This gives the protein CAWSGLPRNEQFF.

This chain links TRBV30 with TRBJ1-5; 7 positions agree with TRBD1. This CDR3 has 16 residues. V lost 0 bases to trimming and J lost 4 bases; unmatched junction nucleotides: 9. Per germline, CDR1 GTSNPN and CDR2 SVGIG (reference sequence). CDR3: CAWSVRGTDINQPQHF. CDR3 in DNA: TGTGCCTGGAGTGTACGGGGGACAGATATTAATCAGCCCCAGCATTTT.

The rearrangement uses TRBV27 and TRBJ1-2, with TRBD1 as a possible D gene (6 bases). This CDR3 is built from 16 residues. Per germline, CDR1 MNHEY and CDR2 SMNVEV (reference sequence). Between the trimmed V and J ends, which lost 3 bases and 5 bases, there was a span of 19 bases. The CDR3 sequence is CASSFALGARVYGYTF. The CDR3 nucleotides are TGTGCCAGCAGTTTCGCCTTGGGGGCTCGGGTATATGGCTACACCTTC.

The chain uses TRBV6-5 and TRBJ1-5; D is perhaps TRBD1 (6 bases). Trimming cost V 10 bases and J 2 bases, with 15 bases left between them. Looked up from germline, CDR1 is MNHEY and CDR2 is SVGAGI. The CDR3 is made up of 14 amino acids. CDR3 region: CATTRDTGNQPQHF. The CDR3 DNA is TGTGCCACCACCCGGGACACGGGCAATCAGCCCCAGCATTTT.

Written as DNA, the CDR3 is TGTGCCAGCAGTTTCACCGGGACACCTACTAGCACAGATACGCAGTATTTT. Protein product: CASSFTGTPTSTDTQYF. The chain joins TRBV7-9 to TRBJ2-3, with D maybe TRBD1 (6 bases). The germline V gene has CDR1 SEHNR and CDR2 FQNEAQ (reference sequence). Deletions cut 6 bases from V and 0 bases from J, with 19 bases between. There are 17 residues in the CDR3.

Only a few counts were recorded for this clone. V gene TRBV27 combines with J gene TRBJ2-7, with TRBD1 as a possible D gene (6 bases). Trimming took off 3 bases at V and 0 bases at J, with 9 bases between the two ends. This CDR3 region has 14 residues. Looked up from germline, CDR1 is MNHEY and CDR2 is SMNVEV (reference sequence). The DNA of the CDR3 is TGTGCCAGCAGTTTGGACAGTCTCTCCTACGAGCAGTACTTC. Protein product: CASSLDSLSYEQYF.

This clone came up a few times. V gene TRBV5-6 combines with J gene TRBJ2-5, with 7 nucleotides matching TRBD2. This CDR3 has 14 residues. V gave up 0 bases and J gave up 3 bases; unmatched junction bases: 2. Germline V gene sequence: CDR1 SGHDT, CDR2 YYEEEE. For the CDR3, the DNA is TGTGCCAGCAGCTTGGAGCTAGCGGAAGAGACCCAGTACTTC. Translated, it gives CASSLELAEETQYF.

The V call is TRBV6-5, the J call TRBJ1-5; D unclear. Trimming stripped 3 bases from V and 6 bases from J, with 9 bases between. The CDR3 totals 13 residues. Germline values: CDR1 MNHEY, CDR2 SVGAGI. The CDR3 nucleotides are TGTGCCAGCAGTTATGGAGGGCTTCAGCCCCAGCATTTT. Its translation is CASSYGGLQPQHF.

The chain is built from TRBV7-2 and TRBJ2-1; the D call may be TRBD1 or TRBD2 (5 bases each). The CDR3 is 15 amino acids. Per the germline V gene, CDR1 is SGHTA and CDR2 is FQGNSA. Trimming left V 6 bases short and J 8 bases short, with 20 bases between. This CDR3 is CASRVRDEGVYEQFF. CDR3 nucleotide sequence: TGTGCCAGCAGGGTTAGGGACGAAGGCGTCTATGAGCAGTTCTTC.

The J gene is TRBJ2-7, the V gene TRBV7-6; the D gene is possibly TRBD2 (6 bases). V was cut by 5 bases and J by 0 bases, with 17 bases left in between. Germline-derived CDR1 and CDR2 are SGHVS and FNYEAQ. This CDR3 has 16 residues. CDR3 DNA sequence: TGTGCCAGCAGCAGGACCACTAGCTCTAGCTCCTACGAGCAGTACTTC. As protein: CASSRTTSSSSYEQYF.

CDR3 sequence: CASSQDFLMNTEAFF. The DNA of the CDR3 is TGCGCCAGCAGCCAAGATTTTTTAATGAACACTGAAGCTTTCTTT. The gene calls are TRBV4-3 and TRBJ1-1; D is ambiguous. Germline loops: CDR1 LGHNA, CDR2 YSLEER. V lost 0 bases and J lost 0, with 8 bases in between. This CDR3 region has 15 residues.